Below, one T cell receptor beta chain is given with its context. Source study methods: Cell counts per sample came from amplifying reference gene primers. Only in-frame clones appear in the TCRdb table, and some are missing; sequencing was by immunoSEQ multiplex PCR. That table furnishes V, J and clone size, whereas the DNA furnished D and trimming. The sample shows some 150,000 clones, 87% of them seen only once. This specimen belongs to a study of blood T cell repertoires in COVID-19. Study in general: Samples came from the United States, Italy and Spain, spanning acute and convalescent COVID-19. PBMCs, B-cell-depleted T cells, or T cells provided the cDNA or gDNA that made up the material.

Trimming took off 5 bases at V and 1 base at J, with 3 bases between the two ends. The germline gives CDR1 LGHDT, CDR2 YNNKEL (reference sequence). The CDR3 spans 11 residues. The sample comprised peripheral blood. The V call is TRBV3-1 (or the pseudogene TRBV3-2), the J call TRBJ2-7; D call uncertain. The clonotype originates from a woman between 45 and 65 years old with acute or convalescent COVID-19. DNA of the CDR3: TGTGCCAGCAGCACATCCTACGAGCAGTACTTC. Translation gives CASSTSYEQYF.